A single T cell receptor (beta chain) is shown here with its context. Its target is not known. PCR involved 60 Vbeta and 13 Jbeta primers. Sequenced by immunoSEQ multiplex PCR; TCRdb stores in-frame clones only, minus some. The table lists 150,000 to 200,000 clones, over 70% of them singletons. With 3 bases removed from V and 7 bases from J, the gap between germline ends came to 11 bases. CDR1 is SGHRS, CDR2 YFSETQ, per germline. This CDR3 has 13 residues. The source of the sample is a study of cytomegalovirus exposure and HLA in healthy donors. Study findings and constraints: As was reported, the classifier diagnosed cytomegalovirus status with high specificity and sensitivity.

The sequence was collected from a woman between 45 and 65 years old in good health and CMV-seropositive. The rearrangement joins TRBV5-1 to TRBJ2-1; D is possibly TRBD1 (6 bases). The sequenced sample was PBMCs. This chain's CDR3 is CASSSGQRNEQFF. The CDR3 DNA reads as TGCGCCAGCAGCTCCGGACAGAGAAATGAGCAGTTCTTC.